The source of this T cell receptor (beta chain) is a study of shared clonotypes between healthy human individuals. This clone was observed a few times. Clones were sequenced by immunoSEQ multiplex PCR, and TCRdb holds only the in-frame ones, with some missing. The table lists roughly 500,000 clones, roughly 80% of them singletons, with about 12% in the top ten. The sequenced sample consisted of PBMCs. This TCR came from a woman between 35 and 50 years old in good health. Some clones in this sample may be carry-over from other donors' samples.

CDR3 region: CASSLLPGGSSEQYF. CDR3 in DNA: TGTGCCAGCAGCCTGCTCCCAGGAGGGTCGTCCGAGCAGTACTTC. The chain has TRBV9 and TRBJ2-7; tentatively, D is TRBD2 (6 bases). This CDR3 region has 15 residues. V was trimmed by 4 bases and J by 6 bases, leaving 20 bases between them. The germline gives CDR1 SGDLS, CDR2 YYNGEE. The variable domain in full, with the rest retrieved from reference TRBV9 and TRBJ2-7, is DSGVTQTPKHLITATGQRVTLRCSPRSGDLSVYWYQQSLDQGLQFLIQYYNGEERAKGNILERFSAQQFPDLHSELNLSSLELGDSALYFCASSLLPGGSSEQYFGPGTRLTVT.